The present TCR beta chain was sequenced within a study of blood T cell repertoires in COVID-19. The overall study: T cells, B-cell-depleted T cells, or PBMCs provided the cDNA or gDNA that served as material.

The age range of participants was 18 to 89 years, with residence in about 25 US areas. Participants had their cohort set by participant-reported clinical history. V shed 0 bases, J shed 8 bases, and the junction held 8 bases outside the gene matches. From germline, CDR1 is SEHNR and CDR2 FQNEAQ (reference sequence). This CDR3 is built from 15 residues. In the original analysis: For nucleated cells, counts were estimated from reference gene primer amplification. Assay: immunoSEQ multiplex PCR; the TCRdb copy retains only in-frame clones and omits some. From that table come the V and J calls and clone size; the DNA was used to work out D and trimming. The sample consists of around 250,000 clones, roughly nine tenths of them appearing once.

The sequenced sample consisted of PBMCs or T cells enriched from blood (not recorded which). The receptor comes from a human donor in a cohort exposed to, infected with or recovered from COVID-19 (not recorded which). The donor label of this sample is uncertain. The chain has TRBV7-9 and TRBJ1-2, with TRBD1 matching over 8 bases. The CDR3 spells CASSLARTGGKGYTF. CDR3 DNA: TGTGCCAGCAGCTTAGCGCGAACAGGGGGTAAGGGCTACACCTTC.